The clone carrying this T cell receptor (beta chain) was detected ten times or more. Its antigen is unidentified. One end of the junction is discordant with germline, which a read error may explain. TCRdb reprocessed the multiplex PCR reads with MiXCR, giving one entry per CDR3 protein. Of approximately 100,000 distinct CDR3 sequences in the sample, approximately 28% are singletons; the top ten hold 5.5% to 7%. The data were obtained in a study of breast tumors, draining lymph nodes, adjacent tissues. Axillary draining lymph nodes of breast cancer patients supplied the node samples. General observations from the study: Luminal-like breast cancer showed significantly greater tumor-nontumor repertoire similarity than basal-like breast cancer did. Data fit most tumor T cells coming from lymph node, expanding in tumor.

This sequence originates from a female donor with breast cancer. Some clones in this sample may be carry-over from other donors' samples. The material sequenced was axillary lymph node tissue.

This CDR3 reads CASSVGCDSGWF. CDR3 bases: TGTGCCAGCAGCGTAGGCTGTGATAGCGGGTGGTTC. This chain joins TRBV9 and TRBJ2-7; 7 bases are shared with TRBD2. The CDR3 length is 12 residues. Germline-derived CDR1 and CDR2 are SGDLS and YYNGEE.